The 22 T cell receptor beta chains given below trace back to one sample, sequenced in a study of T cell responses to AZD1222 COVID-19 vaccine. TCRdb's copy holds only in-frame clones and misses some; the assay was immunoSEQ multiplex PCR. The profile shows some 180,000 clones, approximately 94% of them singletons. The material sequenced was peripheral blood, taken 28 days after the second AZD1222 dose. These receptors all come from an adult who received the AZD1222 COVID-19 vaccine.

V gene TRBV19 combines with J gene TRBJ1-1; 8 nucleotides line up with TRBD1. V shed 6 bases and J 4 bases; nucleotides not matched to a gene: 10. The CDR3 is 15 residues long. CDR1 and CDR2 (germline): LNHDA, SQIVND (reference sequence). This CDR3 reads CASSDRGSVSTEAFF. The CDR3 bases are TGTGCCAGTAGCGACAGGGGATCGGTTAGCACTGAAGCTTTCTTT.

The gene calls are TRBV9 and TRBJ1-3, with unresolved D. CDR1 and CDR2 from the germline V gene are SGDLS and YYNGEE. V was pared by 6 bases and J by 0 bases, with 10 bases between. The length of the CDR3 is 14 residues. This CDR3 reads CASKNDNSGNTIYF. In DNA form, the CDR3 reads TGTGCCAGCAAGAATGACAACTCTGGAAACACCATATATTTT.

This clone appeared a single time. The chain couples TRBV7-9 to TRBJ1-4; the D is unclear. There are 14 residues in the CDR3. Trimming pared 0 bases from V and 7 bases from J, leaving 9 bases between. Germline V gene data show CDR1 as SEHNR and CDR2 as FQNEAQ (reference sequence). The CDR3 loop is CASSLARIGEKLFF. CDR3 sequence (DNA): TGTGCCAGCAGCTTAGCGAGGATAGGTGAAAAACTGTTTTTT. Full variable domain (outside the CDR3, taken from reference TRBV7-9 and TRBJ1-4): DTGVSQNPRHKITKRGQNVTFRCDPISEHNRLYWYRQTLGQGPEFLTYFQNEAQLEKSRLLSDRFSAERPKGSFSTLEIQRTEQGDSAMYLCASSLARIGEKLFFGSGTQLSVL.

The chain couples TRBV11-3 to TRBJ1-1, with 8 bases fitting TRBD1. With 3 bases clipped from V and 11 bases from J, the junction kept 5 bases outside the gene matches. This CDR3 has 12 residues. The germline V gene encodes CDR1 SGHNT and CDR2 YENEEA. The CDR3 here is CASSFDRGEAFF. The CDR3 nucleotides read TGTGCCAGCAGCTTCGACAGGGGAGAGGCTTTCTTT.

The chain has TRBV6-5 and TRBJ1-2, with a tentative D call TRBD1 (5 bases). The ends were cut back, 8 bases at V and 4 bases at J, with 20 bases in the middle. CDR1 is MNHEY and CDR2 is SVGAGI in the germline V gene. The CDR3 is 15 residues long. CDR3: CASLEIGGEGYGYTF. The CDR3 coding sequence is TGTGCCAGCTTAGAAATCGGGGGTGAGGGCTATGGCTACACCTTC.

V gene TRBV2 combines with J gene TRBJ1-1; D possibly corresponds to TRBD1 (6 bases). Trimming took off 4 bases at V and 2 bases at J, with 11 bases between the two ends. Germline CDR1 and CDR2: SNHLY and FYNNEI. There are 14 residues in the CDR3. CDR3 protein: CASSAPGTNTEAFF. CDR3 bases: TGTGCCAGCAGTGCCCCAGGGACAAACACTGAAGCTTTCTTT.

The chain combines TRBV10-3 with TRBJ2-7; no definite D call. The CDR3 runs 13 residues. Deletions cut 1 base from V and 2 bases from J, with 6 bases between. From germline, CDR1 is ENHRY and CDR2 SYGVKD. The CDR3: CAISEFLTYEQYF. For the CDR3, the DNA is TGTGCCATCAGTGAGTTCCTCACCTACGAGCAGTACTTC.

This chain joins TRBV28 and TRBJ1-1; TRBD1 might be the D (5 bases). The CDR3 has 15 residues. V was cut by 6 bases and J by 1 base, with 15 bases left in between. Germline V gene lookup returns CDR1 MDHEN and CDR2 SYDVKM. The CDR3 region has the DNA TGTGCCAGCAGCACCACCTCGGGGACGAACACTGAAGCTTTCTTT. This sequence encodes CASSTTSGTNTEAFF.

The chain employs TRBV5-1 and TRBJ1-1, with D maybe TRBD1 (6 bases). CDR3 length: 17 amino acids. Looked up from germline, CDR1 is SGHRS and CDR2 is YFSETQ. V shed 2 bases and J shed 0 bases, with 17 bases lying between them. CDR3 in amino acids: CASSLVQTGTMNTEAFF. The CDR3 region has the DNA TGCGCCAGCAGCTTAGTACAGACAGGAACCATGAACACTGAAGCTTTCTTT.

The chain employs TRBV4-3 and TRBJ1-1, with D possibly being TRBD1 (6 bases). The CDR3 contains 14 residues. The germline CDR1 and CDR2 sequences are LGHNA and YSLEER. V was cut by 2 bases and J by 2 bases, with 9 bases left in between. As DNA, the CDR3 is TGCGCCAGCAGCCAAAGGACAGCAAACACTGAAGCTTTCTTT. This encodes CASSQRTANTEAFF.

The CDR3 DNA reads TGTGCCAGCACGGAACAGGGTTATAGCGAGCAGTACTTC. As protein: CASTEQGYSEQYF. This rearrangement joins TRBV6-5 to TRBJ2-7; TRBD1 might be the D (6 bases). The CDR3 is 13 amino acids. The V end was cut by 7 bases, the J end by 6 bases, with 16 bases between. Looked up from germline, CDR1 is MNHEY and CDR2 is SVGAGI.

The chain links TRBV27 to TRBJ1-1, with 9 bases aligning to TRBD1. Germline values: CDR1 MNHEY, CDR2 SMNVEV (reference sequence). The V and J ends lost 5 bases and 1 base, in that order; junction bases with no gene match: 5. This CDR3 has 15 amino acids. The CDR3 bases are TGTGCCAGCAGTCCGTACAGGGGGCAGAACACTGAAGCTTTCTTT. Amino acid sequence: CASSPYRGQNTEAFF.

V gene TRBV30 combines with J gene TRBJ1-1, with 8 bases fitting TRBD1. Germline trimming cut 2 bases from V and 5 bases from J; bases unmatched to any gene: 7. CDR3 length equals 14 residues. From germline, CDR1 is GTSNPN and CDR2 SVGIG (reference sequence). The CDR3 DNA reads as TGTGCCTGGAGTTTTGGACAGGGACGGACTGAAGCTTTCTTT. Amino acids: CAWSFGQGRTEAFF.

The chain links TRBV11-3 to TRBJ2-7; D unclear. Trimming took 5 bases from V and 4 from J, leaving 12 bases between them. The CDR3 contains 13 residues. CDR1 is SGHNT, CDR2 YENEEA, per germline. CDR3 DNA: TGTGCCAGCAGCAGGGATAATGGATACGAGCAGTACTTC. This gives the protein CASSRDNGYEQYF.

The chain uses TRBV25-1 and TRBJ1-5, with 7 nucleotides matching TRBD1. J lost 2 bases, V lost 4 bases, and 5 bases had no gene match. This CDR3 comprises 15 residues. CDR1 and CDR2 from the germline V gene are MGHDK and SYGVNS. The CDR3 reads CASSGRGIGNQPQHF. In DNA, the CDR3 is TGTGCCAGCAGTGGCAGGGGGATCGGCAATCAGCCCCAGCATTTT.

The chain employs TRBV20-1 and TRBJ1-1; D is undetermined. This CDR3 region has 10 residues. Trimming left V 6 bases short and J 6 bases short, with 8 bases between. The germline V gene has CDR1 DFQATT and CDR2 SNEGSKA (reference sequence). CDR3 coding DNA: TGCAGTGCCCACCGCCCTGAAGCTTTCTTT. It yields the protein CSAHRPEAFF.

The chain uses TRBV5-5 and TRBJ1-1; D is uncertain. Germline CDR1 is SGHKS and CDR2 is YYEKEE (reference sequence). The CDR3 runs to 13 residues. V lost 2 bases and J lost 1, with 6 bases in between. The DNA of the CDR3 is TGTGCCAGCAGCTTTGAGGGGAACACTGAAGCTTTCTTT. Protein: CASSFEGNTEAFF.

CDR3 residues: CASISDRVPNYGYTF. The DNA for the CDR3 is TGTGCCAGCATTAGTGACAGGGTTCCTAACTATGGCTACACCTTC. V is TRBV2 and J is TRBJ1-2; TRBD1 agrees at 7 bases. CDR3 size: 15 residues. V lost 7 bases and J lost 0; bases outside the gene matches: 8. Germline CDR1 is SNHLY and CDR2 is FYNNEI.

This chain uses TRBV6-5 with TRBJ2-3; unclear D gene. Deletions cut 5 bases from V and 3 bases from J, with 9 bases between. Germline V gives CDR1 MNHEY, CDR2 SVGAGI. The CDR3 has 13 amino acids. The CDR3 loop is CASSRKETDTQYF. The CDR3 DNA reads TGTGCCAGCAGTCGGAAGGAAACAGATACGCAGTATTTT.

This sequence joins TRBV11-3 and TRBJ1-6; no firm D call. V was shortened by 5 bases and J by 10 bases, with 12 bases between the two germline ends. The CDR3 is 13 amino acids. CDR1 is SGHNT and CDR2 is YENEEA in the germline V gene. This CDR3 is CASSPTPGSPLHF. As DNA, the CDR3 is TGTGCCAGCAGCCCGACCCCCGGGTCACCCCTCCACTTT.

This clone was recorded only once. The gene calls are TRBV5-4 and TRBJ1-1; a possible D gene is TRBD1 (5 bases). Germline V gene data show CDR1 as SGHNT and CDR2 as YYREEE (reference sequence). The CDR3 length is 13 residues. V shed 4 bases and J shed 7 bases, with 14 bases lying between them. Here the CDR3 DNA reads TGTGCCAGCAGCATCCGGGACGGTGATGAAGCTTTCTTT. Translating gives CASSIRDGDEAFF.

The chain has TRBV29-1 and TRBJ1-2; possible D gene TRBD1, 6 bases. Trimming shortened V by 7 bases and J by 7 bases, and 19 bases separated the two germline ends. This CDR3 is 13 amino acids long. In germline, CDR1 is SQVTM, CDR2 ANQGSEA. Written as DNA, the CDR3 is TGCAGCGCCACCCAGGATGGGGGGGCTGGCTACACCTTC. Encoded protein: CSATQDGGAGYTF.